The 6 T cell receptor beta chains below were found in one sample sequenced in a study of T cells in Graves' hyperthyroidism and ophthalmopathy. Amplified TCR beta CDR3 regions derived from RNA transcripts. The primer set for the first-round RT-PCR of the TCR CDR3 was HTBI. TCRdb called the multiplex PCR reads again in MiXCR, with one record for every CDR3 protein. Counted here are about 610,000 distinct CDR3 sequences, around 45% occurring once; the ten biggest clones make up roughly 8.2%. The sequencing sample was made of peripheral blood or thyroid tissue (not recorded which). The source of these receptors is a woman aged 18-35 years with Graves' hyperthyroidism.

The rearrangement uses TRBV5-1 and TRBJ2-7; no clear D. Trimming stripped 0 bases from V and 0 bases from J, with 4 bases between. The CDR3 extends over 13 amino acids. Looked up from germline, CDR1 is SGHRS and CDR2 is YFSETQ. Written as DNA, the CDR3 is TGCGCCAGCAGCTTGGCAGTCTCCTACGAGCAGTACTTC. Translating gives CASSLAVSYEQYF.

This clonotype was counted at least ten times. The rearrangement links TRBV24-1 to TRBJ2-5, with D uncertain. Germline CDR1 KGHDR, CDR2 SFDVKD. Trimming stripped 7 bases from V and 4 bases from J, with 3 bases between. The CDR3 has 10 amino acids. The CDR3 region has the DNA TGTGCCACCAGAAGAGAGACCCAGTACTTC. Translating gives CATRRETQYF.

This clonotype was seen ten or more times. The chain joins TRBV2 to TRBJ2-3; possibly TRBD1 for D (6 bases). CDR1 SNHLY and CDR2 FYNNEI come from the germline V gene. CDR3 size: 12 residues. V was pared by 9 bases and J by 9 bases, with 16 bases between. The CDR3 DNA follows: TGTGCCAGTCATAACAGGGATGGGACGCAGTATTTT. Translating it yields CASHNRDGTQYF.

About this clonotype itself: A read error is likely, as this CDR3 ends without the conserved phenylalanine or tryptophan. The chain couples TRBV11-1 to TRBJ1-5; D might be TRBD1 (5 bases). There are 17 residues in the CDR3. The germline V gene encodes CDR1 SGHAT and CDR2 FQDESV (reference sequence). Here the CDR3 DNA reads TGTGCCACCAGCAGGGACTCCGCAGGGAATTCCAATCAGCCCCAGCATCTT. As protein: CATSRDSAGNSNQPQHL.

Only a few counts were recorded for this clonotype. The chain has TRBV7-8 and TRBJ2-7; D remains unclear. The closer fit of TRBJ2-1 to the DNA end suggests the J call may be wrong. CDR3 length: 12 residues. From germline, CDR1 is SGHVS and CDR2 FQNEAQ. CDR3 sequence reads: CASSSLGNEQFF. The CDR3 DNA follows: TGTGCCAGCAGCTCGTTGGGGAATGAGCAGTTCTTC.

Ten or more counts support this clonotype. CDR3 sequence reads: CASSLDQANYGYTF. In DNA, the CDR3 is TGTGCCAGCAGCTTAGATCAGGCTAACTATGGCTACACCTTC. The chain joins TRBV7-2 to TRBJ1-2, with D hard to call. V lost 1 base and J lost 0, with 6 bases in between. Germline CDR1 and CDR2: SGHTA and FQGNSA. CDR3 length equals 14 residues. Variable domain in full (rest from reference TRBV7-2 and TRBJ1-2): GAGVSQSPSNKVTEKGKDVELRCDPISGHTALYWYRQSLGQGLEFLIYFQGNSAPDKSGLPSDRFSAERTGGSVSTLTIQRTQQEDSAVYLCASSLDQANYGYTFGSGTRLTVV.